This T cell receptor (beta chain) was identified during a study of identical twins. V trimming: 8 bases; J trimming: 4 bases; junction bases outside the gene matches: 11. CDR3 length equals 16 residues. Germline CDR1 is MDHEN and CDR2 is SYDVKM. This clonotype was detected only a few times. Antigen unknown. Study-wide results and limits: Within beta out-of-frame sequences, the excess sharing observed between twins was weaker. Cross-sectional statistical analysis was relied on for the conclusions, without the same donors being followed.

TCRdb reanalysed the 5' RACE reads using MiXCR and keeps one entry per CDR3 protein. Among 1.5 million or so distinct CDR3 sequences listed, around 29% were seen once. Sequenced material: cord blood. This rearrangement joins TRBV28 to TRBJ1-5, with 10 bases aligning to TRBD1. The receptor was isolated from a newborn girl in good health. The CDR3 spells CASVRGGTGANQPQHF. The CDR3, as DNA: TGTGCCAGCGTTAGGGGGGGGACAGGGGCTAATCAGCCCCAGCATTTT.